A few counts support the clone carrying this T cell receptor beta chain. Its antigen is still unknown. V lost 6 bases and J 2 bases, leaving 12 bases between the germline ends. The CDR3 consists of 14 residues. The germline gives CDR1 LNHNV, CDR2 YYDKDF (reference sequence). The library gave individual cDNA molecules unique molecular identifiers. From the RACE reads, TCRdb called clonotypes with MiXCR, one entry per CDR3 protein. The table lists around 250,000 distinct CDR3 sequences, 7% to 10% of them singletons. This record belongs to a study of human T cells and chemical hapten exposure. As for the study in general: Chiefly women, the patients showed alopecia areata, totalis or universalis. Study findings and constraints: Expanded TCRs created a significantly greater count of big CDR3 similarity clusters than controls did.

The sample's time point: pre-sensitization, week 0. Specified treatment: therapeutic diphenylcyclopropenone sensitization with weekly scalp DPC. Blood collection took place prior to placing each patch test. The chain recombines TRBV15 with TRBJ2-3; maybe TRBD2 (6 bases). This receptor was identified in a woman in her thirties or forties with alopecia areata. Some clones in this sample may be carry-over from other donors' samples. This specimen was whole blood, taken in connection with sensitization to the hapten diphenylcyclopropenone (DPC). DNA for the CDR3: TGTGCCACCAGGCGGGACGGCCTCACAGATACGCAGTATTTT. It codes for CATRRDGLTDTQYF.